This T cell receptor (beta chain) was sequenced during a study of spatial heterogeneity in lung cancer. Study results and limitations: At resection, ubiquitous expanded tumor TCRs appeared in blood more than at follow-up.

In its sample, this clonotype was seen many times. Its antigen remains unknown. Noted time point: sample taken at primary tumor resection. In each case, whole RNA from tumor, nontumor lung or frozen PBMC was sequenced unsorted. The CDR3 contains 21 residues. V lost 4 bases, J lost 3 bases, and 21 bases stayed unmatched. Germline V gene data show CDR1 as MDHEN and CDR2 as SYDVKM. Each molecule of TCR cDNA was tagged with one unique molecular identifier. MiXCR was run by TCRdb on the 5' RACE reads, yielding one entry per CDR3 protein. The table includes approximately 40,000 distinct CDR3 sequences, 6.5% to 8.5% detected once.

This sequence was found in a male donor with early-stage non-small cell lung cancer. V and J are TRBV28 and TRBJ2-5, with TRBD2 matching over 12 bases. The sample was PBMCs, taken at surgery. CDR3 residues: CASSSPYARLAGEEDKETQYF. In nucleotides, the CDR3 is TGTGCCAGCAGTTCACCTTATGCCCGACTAGCGGGAGAGGAGGATAAAGAGACCCAGTACTTC.